This T cell receptor (beta chain) was sequenced during a study of OX40 agonist ivuxolimab in advanced cancers. Measured with immunoSEQ multiplex PCR; TCRdb has only the in-frame clones, and not every one. The sample consists of tens of thousands of clones, around 87% of them appearing once. In the case of this clone: Its antigen is as yet unknown.

This CDR3 is 13 amino acids long. Trimming took off 4 bases at V and 5 bases at J, with 9 bases between the two ends. Germline V CDR1 and CDR2: MNHNY, SVGAGI (reference sequence). Regarding the study as a whole: The authors did not determine the antigen specificity of the expanded peripheral T cells.

The V call is TRBV6-6, the J call TRBJ2-1; D may be TRBD2 (5 bases). The sequence derives from an adult with an advanced solid tumor such as melanoma, head and neck, liver or kidney cancer. Material: CD4+ or CD8+ T cells sorted from blood, obtained in a trial of the OX40 agonist ivuxolimab. Here the CDR3 DNA reads TGTGCCAGCAGTTCCACTAGGGACAATGAGCAGTTCTTC. Protein: CASSSTRDNEQFF.